The clone carrying this T cell receptor (beta chain) was counted ten times or more. The sample belongs to a study of breast tumors, draining lymph nodes, adjacent tissues. MiXCR, run by TCRdb on the multiplex PCR reads, gives a single entry per CDR3 protein. The table lists 150,000 to 200,000 distinct CDR3 sequences, 30% to 35% of them singletons, with approximately 4.2% in the top ten. Breast cancer patients provided tissue from their axillary draining lymph nodes. From germline, CDR1 is SGDLS and CDR2 YYNGEE. The trim removed 2 bases at V and 10 bases at J, leaving 19 bases unmatched. This CDR3 comprises 18 residues.

The sample consisted of axillary lymph node tissue. The V gene is TRBV9, the J gene TRBJ2-1; TRBD1 agrees at 9 bases. This sequence originates from a female donor with breast cancer. Some clones in this sample may be carry-over from other donors' samples. The chain's CDR3 is CASSVEGSPGQGKREQFF. The CDR3 DNA follows: TGTGCCAGCAGCGTCGAAGGGTCCCCGGGACAGGGCAAAAGAGAGCAGTTCTTC.